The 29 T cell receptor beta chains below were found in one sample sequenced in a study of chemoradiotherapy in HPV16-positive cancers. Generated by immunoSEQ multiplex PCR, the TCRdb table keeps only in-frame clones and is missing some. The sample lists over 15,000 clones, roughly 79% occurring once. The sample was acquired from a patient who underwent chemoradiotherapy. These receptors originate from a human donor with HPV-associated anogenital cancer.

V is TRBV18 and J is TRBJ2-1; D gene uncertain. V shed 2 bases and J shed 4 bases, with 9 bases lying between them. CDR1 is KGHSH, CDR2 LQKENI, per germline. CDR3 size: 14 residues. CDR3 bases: TGTGCCAGCTCACCAAATCTGGATTACAATGAGCAGTTCTTC. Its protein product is CASSPNLDYNEQFF.

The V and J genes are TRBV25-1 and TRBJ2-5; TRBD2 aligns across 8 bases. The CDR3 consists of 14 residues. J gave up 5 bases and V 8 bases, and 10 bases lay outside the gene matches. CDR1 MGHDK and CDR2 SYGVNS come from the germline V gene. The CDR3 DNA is TGTGCCAGCTTAAGCGGGGGCCCCGCGGAGACCCAGTACTTC. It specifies CASLSGGPAETQYF.

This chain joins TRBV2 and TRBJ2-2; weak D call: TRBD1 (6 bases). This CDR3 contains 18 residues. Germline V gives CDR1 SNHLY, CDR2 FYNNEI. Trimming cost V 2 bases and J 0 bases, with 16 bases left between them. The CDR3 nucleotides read TGTGCCAGCAGTGAAACGGTGGTGGGGACACCGAACACCGGGGAGCTGTTTTTT. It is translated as CASSETVVGTPNTGELFF.

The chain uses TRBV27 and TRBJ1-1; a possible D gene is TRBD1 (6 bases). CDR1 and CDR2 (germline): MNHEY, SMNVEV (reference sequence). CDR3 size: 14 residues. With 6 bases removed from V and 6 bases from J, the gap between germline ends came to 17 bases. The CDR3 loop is CASSNPREGAEAFF. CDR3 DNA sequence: TGTGCCAGCAGCAACCCCAGGGAGGGGGCTGAAGCTTTCTTT.

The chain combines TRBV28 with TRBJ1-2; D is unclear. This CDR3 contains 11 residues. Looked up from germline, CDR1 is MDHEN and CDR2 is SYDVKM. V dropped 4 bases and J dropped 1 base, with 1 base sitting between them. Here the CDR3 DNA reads TGTGCCAGCAGTTATAACTATGGCTACACCTTC. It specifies CASSYNYGYTF.

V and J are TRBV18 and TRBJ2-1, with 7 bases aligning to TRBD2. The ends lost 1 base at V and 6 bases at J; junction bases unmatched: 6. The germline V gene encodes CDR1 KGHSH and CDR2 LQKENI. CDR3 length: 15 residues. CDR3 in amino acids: CASSPRNPGGNEQFF. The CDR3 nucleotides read TGTGCCAGCTCACCACGGAACCCGGGGGGCAATGAGCAGTTCTTC.

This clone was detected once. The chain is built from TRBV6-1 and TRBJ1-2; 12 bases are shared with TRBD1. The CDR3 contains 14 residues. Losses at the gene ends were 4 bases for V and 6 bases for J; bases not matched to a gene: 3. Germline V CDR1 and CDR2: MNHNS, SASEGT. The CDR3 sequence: CASSGDRGRDGYTF. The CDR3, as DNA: TGTGCCAGCAGTGGGGACAGGGGGCGAGATGGCTACACCTTC.

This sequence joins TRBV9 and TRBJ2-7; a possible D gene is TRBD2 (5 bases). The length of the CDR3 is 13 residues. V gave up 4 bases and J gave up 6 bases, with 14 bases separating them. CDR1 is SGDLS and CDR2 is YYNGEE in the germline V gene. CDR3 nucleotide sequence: TGTGCCAGCAGCCTCGCCGTCGAGGGCGAGCAGTACTTC. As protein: CASSLAVEGEQYF.

The CDR3 loop reads CSAGTGSPDTQYF. In nucleotides, the CDR3 is TGCAGCGCCGGGACAGGGAGCCCAGATACGCAGTATTTT. This chain joins TRBV29-1 and TRBJ2-3; 9 bases agree with TRBD1. The V gene end was trimmed by 7 bases and the J gene end by 4 bases; junction bases not matched to a gene: 6. The CDR3 contains 13 residues. The germline CDR1 and CDR2 sequences are SQVTM and ANQGSEA.

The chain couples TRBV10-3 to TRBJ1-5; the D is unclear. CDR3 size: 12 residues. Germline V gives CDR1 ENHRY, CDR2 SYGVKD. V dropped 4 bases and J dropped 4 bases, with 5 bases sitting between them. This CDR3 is CAISAVNQPQHF. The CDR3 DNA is TGTGCCATCAGTGCGGTAAATCAGCCCCAGCATTTT.

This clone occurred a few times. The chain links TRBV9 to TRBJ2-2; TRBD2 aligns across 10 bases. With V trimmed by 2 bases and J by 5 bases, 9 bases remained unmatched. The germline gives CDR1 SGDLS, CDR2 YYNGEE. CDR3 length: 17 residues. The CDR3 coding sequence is TGTGCCAGCAGCGTCCCTTTAAGCGGGGGGGCGACCGGGGAGCTGTTTTTT. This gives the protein CASSVPLSGGATGELFF.

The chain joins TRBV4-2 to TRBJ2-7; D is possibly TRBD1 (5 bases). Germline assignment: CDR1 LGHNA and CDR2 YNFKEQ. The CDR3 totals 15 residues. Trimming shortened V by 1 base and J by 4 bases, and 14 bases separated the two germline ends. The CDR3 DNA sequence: TGTGCCAGCAGCCAAGCCCAAGGGGTTGGATACGAGCAGTACTTC. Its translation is CASSQAQGVGYEQYF.

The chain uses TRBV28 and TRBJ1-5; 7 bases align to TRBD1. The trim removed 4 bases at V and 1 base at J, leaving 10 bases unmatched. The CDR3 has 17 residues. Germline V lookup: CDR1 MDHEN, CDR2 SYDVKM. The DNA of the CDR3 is TGTGCCAGCAGTTCGGGTTTAGGGGGCTGGAGCAATCAGCCCCAGCATTTT. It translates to CASSSGLGGWSNQPQHF.

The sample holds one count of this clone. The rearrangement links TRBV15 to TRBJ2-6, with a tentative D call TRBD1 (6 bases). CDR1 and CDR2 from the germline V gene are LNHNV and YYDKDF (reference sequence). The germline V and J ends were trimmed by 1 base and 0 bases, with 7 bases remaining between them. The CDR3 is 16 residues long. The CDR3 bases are TGTGCCACCAGCAGAGGGACAGACTCTGGGGCCAACGTCCTGACTTTC. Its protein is CATSRGTDSGANVLTF.

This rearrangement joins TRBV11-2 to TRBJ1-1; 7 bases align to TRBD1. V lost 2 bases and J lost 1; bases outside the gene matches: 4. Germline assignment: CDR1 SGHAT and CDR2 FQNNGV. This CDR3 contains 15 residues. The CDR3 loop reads CASSLLTGENTEAFF. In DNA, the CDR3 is TGTGCCAGCAGCTTATTAACAGGGGAGAACACTGAAGCTTTCTTT. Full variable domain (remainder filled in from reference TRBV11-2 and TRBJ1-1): EAGVAQSPRYKIIEKRQSVAFWCNPISGHATLYWYQQILGQGPKLLIQFQNNGVVDDSQLPKDRFSAERLKGVDSTLKIQPAKLEDSAVYLCASSLLTGENTEAFFGQGTRLTVV.

CDR3 protein: CASSQSSPPNYGYTF. Here the CDR3 DNA reads TGCGCCAGCAGTCAATCGTCGCCGCCTAACTATGGCTACACCTTC. The rearrangement uses TRBV23-1 and TRBJ1-2; D uncertain. Being an ORF, TRBV23-1 has a function that is uncertain. CDR3 length equals 15 residues. The germline V and J ends were trimmed by 0 bases and 0 bases, with 8 bases remaining between them.

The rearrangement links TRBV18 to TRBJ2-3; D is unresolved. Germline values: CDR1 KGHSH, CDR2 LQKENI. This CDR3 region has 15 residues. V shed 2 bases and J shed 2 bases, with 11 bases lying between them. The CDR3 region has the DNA TGTGCCAGCTCACCATTCGCTACCCCCACAGATACGCAGTATTTT. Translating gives CASSPFATPTDTQYF.

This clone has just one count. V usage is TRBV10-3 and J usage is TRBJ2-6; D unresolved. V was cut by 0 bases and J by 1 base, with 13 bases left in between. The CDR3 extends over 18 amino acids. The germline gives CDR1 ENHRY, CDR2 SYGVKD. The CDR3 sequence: CAISESSLGFSGANVLTF. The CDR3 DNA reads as TGTGCCATCAGTGAGTCAAGCCTGGGGTTTTCTGGGGCCAACGTCCTGACTTTC.

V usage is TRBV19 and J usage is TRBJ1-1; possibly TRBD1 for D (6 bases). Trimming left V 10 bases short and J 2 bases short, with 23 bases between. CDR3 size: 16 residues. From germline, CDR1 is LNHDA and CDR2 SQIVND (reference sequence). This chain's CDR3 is CATGDGGGRENTEAFF. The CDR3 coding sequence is TGTGCCACTGGGGACGGAGGGGGACGAGAAAACACTGAAGCTTTCTTT.

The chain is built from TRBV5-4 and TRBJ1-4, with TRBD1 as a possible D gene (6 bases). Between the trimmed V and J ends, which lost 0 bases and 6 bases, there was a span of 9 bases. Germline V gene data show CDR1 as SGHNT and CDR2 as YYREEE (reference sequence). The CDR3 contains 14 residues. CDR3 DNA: TGTGCCAGCAGCTTGGACAGGGCTTATGAAAAACTGTTTTTT. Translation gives CASSLDRAYEKLFF.

The CDR3 DNA follows: TGTGCCAGCAGTGGAGGGCAGATCTACGAGCAGTACTTC. Amino acids: CASSGGQIYEQYF. This rearrangement joins TRBV2 to TRBJ2-7; a possible D gene is TRBD2 (5 bases). V lost 4 bases and J lost 3, with 10 bases in between. The CDR3 loop spans 13 amino acids. From germline, CDR1 is SNHLY and CDR2 FYNNEI.

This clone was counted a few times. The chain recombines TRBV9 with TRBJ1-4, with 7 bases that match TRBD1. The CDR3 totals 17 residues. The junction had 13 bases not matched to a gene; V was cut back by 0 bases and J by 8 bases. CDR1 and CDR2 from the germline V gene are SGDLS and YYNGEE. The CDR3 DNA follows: TGTGCCAGCAGCGTAGCAGAAAGGGGGCTGTTGGAGGAAAAACTGTTTTTT. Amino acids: CASSVAERGLLEEKLFF. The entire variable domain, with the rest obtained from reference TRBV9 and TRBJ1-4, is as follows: DSGVTQTPKHLITATGQRVTLRCSPRSGDLSVYWYQQSLDQGLQFLIQYYNGEERAKGNILERFSAQQFPDLHSELNLSSLELGDSALYFCASSVAERGLLEEKLFFGSGTQLSVL.

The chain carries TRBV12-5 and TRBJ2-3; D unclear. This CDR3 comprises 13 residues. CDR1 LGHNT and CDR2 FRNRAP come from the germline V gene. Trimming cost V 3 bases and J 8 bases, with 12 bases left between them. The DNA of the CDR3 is TGTGCTAGTGGTTTCTCCGGAGAGAGTACGCAGTATTTT. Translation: CASGFSGESTQYF.

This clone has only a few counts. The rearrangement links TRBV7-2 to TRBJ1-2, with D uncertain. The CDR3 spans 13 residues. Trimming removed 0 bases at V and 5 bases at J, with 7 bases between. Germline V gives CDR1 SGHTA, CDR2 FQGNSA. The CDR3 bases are TGTGCCAGCAGCTTAGCAGGGTGGTATGGCTACACCTTC. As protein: CASSLAGWYGYTF.

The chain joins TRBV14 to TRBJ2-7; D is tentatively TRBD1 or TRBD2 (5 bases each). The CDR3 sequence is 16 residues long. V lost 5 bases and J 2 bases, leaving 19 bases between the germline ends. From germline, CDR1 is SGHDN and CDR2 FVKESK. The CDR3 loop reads CASSKSGTFGAYEQYF. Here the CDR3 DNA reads TGTGCCAGCAGCAAATCGGGGACCTTCGGAGCCTACGAGCAGTACTTC.

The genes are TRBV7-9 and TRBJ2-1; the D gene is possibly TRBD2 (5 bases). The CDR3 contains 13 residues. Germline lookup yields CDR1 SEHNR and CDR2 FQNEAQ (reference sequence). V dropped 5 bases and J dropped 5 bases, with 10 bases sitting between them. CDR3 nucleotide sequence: TGTGCCAGCAGCCCCGGACTCCACAATGAGCAGTTCTTC. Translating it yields CASSPGLHNEQFF.

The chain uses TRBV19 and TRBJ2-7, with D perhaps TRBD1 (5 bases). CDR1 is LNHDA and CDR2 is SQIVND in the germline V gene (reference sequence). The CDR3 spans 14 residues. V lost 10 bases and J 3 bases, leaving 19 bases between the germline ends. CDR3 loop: CATSPTVLFYEQYF. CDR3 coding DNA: TGTGCCACTTCCCCGACAGTCCTCTTCTACGAGCAGTACTTC. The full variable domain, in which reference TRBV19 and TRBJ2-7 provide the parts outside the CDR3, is DGGITQSPKYLFRKEGQNVTLSCEQNLNHDAMYWYRQDPGQGLRLIYYSQIVNDFQKGDIAEGYSVSREKKESFPLTVTSAQKNPTAFYLCATSPTVLFYEQYFGPGTRLTVT.

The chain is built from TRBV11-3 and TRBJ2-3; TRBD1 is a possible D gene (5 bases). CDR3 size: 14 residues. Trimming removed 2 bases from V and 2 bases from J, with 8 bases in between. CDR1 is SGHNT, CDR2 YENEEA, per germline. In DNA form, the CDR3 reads TGTGCCAGCAGCTTACAGGGCACCACAGATACGCAGTATTTT. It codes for CASSLQGTTDTQYF.

In nucleotides, the CDR3 is TGTGCCAGTAGCAGGGACCCCTTAAGGAGCGAGCAGTACTTC. It encodes CASSRDPLRSEQYF. V is TRBV19 and J is TRBJ2-7; either TRBD1 or TRBD2 may supply D (5 bases each). Looked up from germline, CDR1 is LNHDA and CDR2 is SQIVND (reference sequence). Trimming cost V 6 bases and J 6 bases, with 18 bases left between them. The CDR3 has 14 amino acids.